This T cell receptor (beta chain) emerged from a study of identical twins. Study findings and constraints: Twins showed weaker excess sharing in their beta out-of-frame sequences. High-abundance cord blood beta clonotypes had fewer insertions; memory repertoires showed none.

MiXCR was run by TCRdb on the 5' RACE reads, yielding one entry per CDR3 protein. The table records about 690,000 distinct CDR3 sequences, 21% of them present only once. This clonotype occurred a few times. Its cognate antigen is unknown. V lost 4 bases, J lost 6 bases, and 17 bases lay in between. Germline CDR1 is SGHKS and CDR2 is YYEKEE (reference sequence). The CDR3 runs 15 residues. The same data also contributed to another study, on T cells expressing NK-cell markers. That study adds: Only alpha-beta TCR T cells were sorted in several experiments, using an anti-gamma-delta TCR antibody.

This receptor was identified in a woman younger than 30 in good health. The chain carries TRBV5-5 and TRBJ1-5; D possibly corresponds to TRBD1 (5 bases). The sample consisted of PBMCs. The CDR3 sequence: CASSRGREGGQPQHF. In DNA form, the CDR3 reads TGTGCCAGCAGCCGAGGCAGGGAGGGAGGTCAGCCCCAGCATTTT.